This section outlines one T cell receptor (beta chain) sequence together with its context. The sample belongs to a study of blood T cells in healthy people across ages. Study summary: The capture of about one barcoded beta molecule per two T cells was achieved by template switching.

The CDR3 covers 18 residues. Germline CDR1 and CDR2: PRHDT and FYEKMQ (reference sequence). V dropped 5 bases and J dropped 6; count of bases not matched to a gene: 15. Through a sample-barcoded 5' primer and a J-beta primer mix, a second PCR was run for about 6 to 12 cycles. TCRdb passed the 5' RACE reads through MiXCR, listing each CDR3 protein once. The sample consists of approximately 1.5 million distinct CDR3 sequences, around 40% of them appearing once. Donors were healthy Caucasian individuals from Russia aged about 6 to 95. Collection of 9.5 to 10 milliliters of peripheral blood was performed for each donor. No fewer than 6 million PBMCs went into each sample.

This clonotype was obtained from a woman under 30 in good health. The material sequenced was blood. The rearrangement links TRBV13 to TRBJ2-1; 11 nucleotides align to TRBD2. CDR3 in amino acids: CASSEWIAGGFMGNEQFF. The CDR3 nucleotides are TGTGCCAGCAGCGAGTGGATAGCGGGAGGGTTCATGGGCAATGAGCAGTTCTTC.